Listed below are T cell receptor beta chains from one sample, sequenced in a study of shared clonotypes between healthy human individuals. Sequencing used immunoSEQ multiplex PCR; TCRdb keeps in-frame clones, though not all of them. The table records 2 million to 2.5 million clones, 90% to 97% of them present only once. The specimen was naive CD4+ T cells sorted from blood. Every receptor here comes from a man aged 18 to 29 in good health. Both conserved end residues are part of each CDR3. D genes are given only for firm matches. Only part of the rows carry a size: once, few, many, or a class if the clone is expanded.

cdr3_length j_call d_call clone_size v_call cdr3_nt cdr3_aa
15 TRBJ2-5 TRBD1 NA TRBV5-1 TGCGCCAGCAGCTTGGGGCAGGGGGCACGCGAGACCCAGTACTTC CASSLGQGARETQYF
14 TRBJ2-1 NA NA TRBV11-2 TGTGCCAGCACCAAGGGCACTCTCTACAATGAGCAGTTCTTC CASTKGTLYNEQFF
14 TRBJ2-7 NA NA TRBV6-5 TGTGCCAGCAGTCTCTCGGGTCCCGCCCACGAGCAGTACTTC CASSLSGPAHEQYF
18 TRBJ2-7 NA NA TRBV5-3 TGTGCCAGAAGCCCGGCCACCACTGTCGGGGGTAGCTCCTACGAGCAGTACTTC CARSPATTVGGSSYEQYF
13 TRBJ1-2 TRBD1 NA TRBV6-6 TGTGCCAGCAGTACCGGGACAGACTATGGCTACACCTTC CASSTGTDYGYTF
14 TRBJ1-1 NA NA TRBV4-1 TGCGCCAGCAGCCAACCCTTATGGAACACTGAAGCTTTCTTT CASSQPLWNTEAFF
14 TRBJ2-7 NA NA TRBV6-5 TGTGCCAGCACCCCAAGACGGATTCCCTACGAGCAGTACTTC CASTPRRIPYEQYF
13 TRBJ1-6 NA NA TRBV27 TGTGCCAGCAGTACGGCCTATAATTCACCCCTCCACTTT CASSTAYNSPLHF
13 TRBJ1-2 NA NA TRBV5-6 TGTGCCAGCAGCTTAATGGGAAACTATGGCTACACCTTC CASSLMGNYGYTF
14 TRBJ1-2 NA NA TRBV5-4 TGTGCCAGCAGTCCCCGGCCAGAAGCATATGGCTACACCTTC CASSPRPEAYGYTF
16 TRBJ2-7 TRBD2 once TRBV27 TGTGCCAGCAGTTTATCGGGGACTAGATCTTTCCACGAGCAGTACTTC CASSLSGTRSFHEQYF
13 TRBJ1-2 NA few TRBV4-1 TGCGCCAGCAGCCAAGACAGGGGTCGCGGCTACACCTTC CASSQDRGRGYTF
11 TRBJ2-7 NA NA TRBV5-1 TGCGCCAGCAGCGACTCCTACGAGCAGTACTTC CASSDSYEQYF
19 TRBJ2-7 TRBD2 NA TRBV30 TGTGCCTGGACAAAACGGCCAGGGACTAGCGGGAGGGTTTTGCACGAGCAGTACTTC CAWTKRPGTSGRVLHEQYF
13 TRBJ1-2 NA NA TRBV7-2 TGTGCCAGCAGCTTAGTCGCCTATGCGGGCTACACCTTC CASSLVAYAGYTF
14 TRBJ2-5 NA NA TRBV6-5 TGTGCCAGCAGTTACACAACAGACCAAGAGACCCAGTACTTC CASSYTTDQETQYF
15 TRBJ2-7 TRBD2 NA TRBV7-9 TGTGCCAGCAGCTTGGGGACTAGCGGTACCTACGAGCAGTACTTC CASSLGTSGTYEQYF
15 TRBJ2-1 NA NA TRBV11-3 TGTGCCAGCAGCCTAGGGGATGTCGGGACCAATGAGCAGTTCTTC CASSLGDVGTNEQFF
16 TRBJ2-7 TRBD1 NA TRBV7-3 TGTGCCAGCAGCTTAACCGGACAGGGGGCTTTCTACGAGCAGTACTTC CASSLTGQGAFYEQYF
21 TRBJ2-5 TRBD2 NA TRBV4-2 TGTGCCAGCAGCCAAGACATATTATACGAACCGGGACTAGCGGACCAAGAGACCCAGTACTTC CASSQDILYEPGLADQETQYF
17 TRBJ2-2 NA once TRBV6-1 TGTGCCAGCAGTGAATGGGCCCAGAGAGGGAACACCGGGGAGCTGTTTTTT CASSEWAQRGNTGELFF
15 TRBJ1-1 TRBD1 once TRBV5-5 TGTGCCAGCAGCATACAACAGGGGGCGAGTACTGAAGCTTTCTTT CASSIQQGASTEAFF